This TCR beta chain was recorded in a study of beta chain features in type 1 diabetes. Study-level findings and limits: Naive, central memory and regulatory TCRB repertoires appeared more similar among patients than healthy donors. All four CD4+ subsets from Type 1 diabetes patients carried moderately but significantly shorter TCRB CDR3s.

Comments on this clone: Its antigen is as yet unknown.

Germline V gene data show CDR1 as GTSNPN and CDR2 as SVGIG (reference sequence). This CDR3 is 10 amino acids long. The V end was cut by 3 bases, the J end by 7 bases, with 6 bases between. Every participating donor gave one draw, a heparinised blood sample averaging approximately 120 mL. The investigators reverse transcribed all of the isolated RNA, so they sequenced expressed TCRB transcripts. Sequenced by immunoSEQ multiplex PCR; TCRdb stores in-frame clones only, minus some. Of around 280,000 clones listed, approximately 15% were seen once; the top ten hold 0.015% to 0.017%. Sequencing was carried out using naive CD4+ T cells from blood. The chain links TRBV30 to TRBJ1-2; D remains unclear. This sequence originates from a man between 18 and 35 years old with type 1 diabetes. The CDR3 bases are TGTGCCTGGAGAGAGTTTGGCTACACCTTC. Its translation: CAWREFGYTF. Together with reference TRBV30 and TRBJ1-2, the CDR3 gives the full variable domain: SQTIHQWPATLVQPVGSPLSLECTVEGTSNPNLYWYRQAAGRGLQLLFYSVGIGQISSEVPQNLSASRPQDRQFILSSKKLLLSDSGFYLCAWREFGYTFGSGTRLTVV.